This paragraph reports one T cell receptor (beta chain). Its antigen is currently unknown. Assay used: immunoSEQ multiplex PCR; TCRdb lists only in-frame clones, some missing. There are roughly 160,000 clones in the sample; around nine tenths occur only once, and 5.5% lies in the top ten. This CDR3 spans 12 amino acids. V was trimmed by 6 bases and J by 3 bases, leaving 6 bases between them. Germline loops: CDR1 MNHEY, CDR2 SMNVEV (reference sequence). This entry is derived from a study of T cell responses to AZD1222 COVID-19 vaccine. Whole-study context: Analysis merged second doses at about 4 or about 12 weeks. The study, taken as a whole, reports: Spike-specific TCRs gained breadth and depth after people received two AZD1222 doses. Within unmutated variant regions lay the reported targets of nearly half of spike-specific TCRs. Most donors were white British, females outnumbered males, and clonal diversity was possibly underestimated.

The V and J genes are TRBV27 and TRBJ1-5; no reliable D call. This receptor was obtained from an adult in good health. The source material was peripheral blood, sampled on day 0 of AZD1222 vaccination. The CDR3 DNA reads as TGTGCCAGCAGCCGCCCCAATCAGCCCCAGCATTTT. Amino acid sequence: CASSRPNQPQHF.